The 30 T cell receptor beta chains below were found in one sample sequenced in a study of siplizumab effects on memory and regulatory T cells. The repertoire was sequenced with immunoSEQ multiplex PCR; TCRdb's copy has only in-frame clones and lacks some. The profile shows roughly 120,000 clones, 94% of them singletons. Sequencing was carried out using non-Treg CD4+ T cells sorted from blood. These receptors were obtained from a human donor in good health.

The V call is TRBV9, the J call TRBJ1-2, with D uncertain. Trimming removed 0 bases at V and 2 bases at J, with 8 bases between. This CDR3 is built from 14 residues. The V gene's germline CDR1 is SGDLS and CDR2 YYNGEE. CDR3 amino acids: CASSVGGNNYGYTF. CDR3 DNA sequence: TGTGCCAGCAGCGTAGGAGGCAACAACTATGGCTACACCTTC.

This chain connects TRBV7-3 to TRBJ2-7; 8 nucleotides align to TRBD1. Germline assignment: CDR1 SGHTA and CDR2 FQGTGA. V was clipped by 4 bases and J by 4 bases; unmatched bases: 9. The CDR3 length is 15 residues. CDR3 protein: CASSYGGQGQYEQYF. The CDR3 region has the DNA TGTGCCAGCAGCTATGGAGGACAGGGCCAGTACGAGCAGTACTTC.

J is TRBJ1-2 and V is TRBV2, with 8 positions matching TRBD1. Germline CDR1 SNHLY, CDR2 FYNNEI. The CDR3 sequence is 18 residues long. Unmatched junction bases numbered 16, after V lost 7 bases and J lost 0 bases. Written as DNA, the CDR3 is TGTGCCAGCACCTTGGACCGGGACAGGCCACTTGCTAACTATGGCTACACCTTC. The encoded protein is CASTLDRDRPLANYGYTF.

The chain employs TRBV11-2 and TRBJ2-7; 8 bases match TRBD2. CDR3 length equals 14 residues. Per germline, CDR1 SGHAT and CDR2 FQNNGV. With V trimmed by 6 bases and J by 2 bases, 6 bases remained unmatched. The DNA for the CDR3 is TGTGCCAGCAGGTCCGGACTAGCAGCCTACGAGCAGTACTTC. Encoded protein: CASRSGLAAYEQYF.

V usage is TRBV27 and J usage is TRBJ1-6; possible D gene TRBD1, 5 bases. V was pared by 6 bases and J by 8 bases, with 11 bases between. In germline, CDR1 is MNHEY, CDR2 SMNVEV (reference sequence). The CDR3 has 13 amino acids. In DNA, the CDR3 is TGTGCCAGCAGCCCCGGACATTATTCACCCCTCCACTTT. Translated, it gives CASSPGHYSPLHF.

On this clone: Different DNA sequences within this sample yield the same CDR3. This chain links TRBV7-9 with TRBJ1-1; D remains unclear. Germline assignment: CDR1 SEHNR and CDR2 FQNEAQ (reference sequence). The CDR3 totals 13 residues. V shed 2 bases and J shed 1 base, with 5 bases lying between them. The CDR3 loop reads CASSLRGNTEAFF. The CDR3 DNA is TGTGCCAGCAGCTTACGGGGGAACACTGAAGCTTTCTTT.

This chain connects TRBV6-5 to TRBJ2-2; no clear D. Trimming pared 2 bases from V and 4 bases from J, leaving 14 bases between. Germline values: CDR1 MNHEY, CDR2 SVGAGI. The CDR3 has 16 residues. The CDR3 region has the DNA TGTGCCAGCAGTTACGATGTACCCGTAAGCACCGGGGAGCTGTTTTTT. This encodes CASSYDVPVSTGELFF.

This sequence joins TRBV10-2 and TRBJ1-1; a weak D match, TRBD1 (6 bases). CDR1 is WSHSY, CDR2 SAAADI, per germline. Between the trimmed V and J ends, which lost 6 bases and 0 bases, there was a span of 11 bases. The CDR3 covers 14 residues. The CDR3 DNA sequence: TGCGCCAGCAGCCGACAGGCAATGAACACTGAAGCTTTCTTT. The encoded protein is CASSRQAMNTEAFF.

This rearrangement joins TRBV11-2 to TRBJ2-5; D gene ambiguous. V lost 2 bases and J lost 5, with 9 bases in between. This CDR3 has 13 amino acids. The germline V gene encodes CDR1 SGHAT and CDR2 FQNNGV. This chain's CDR3 is CASSLSAPETQYF. CDR3 DNA sequence: TGTGCCAGCAGCTTATCAGCCCCGGAGACCCAGTACTTC. The full variable domain, completed using reference TRBV11-2 and TRBJ2-5, is EAGVAQSPRYKIIEKRQSVAFWCNPISGHATLYWYQQILGQGPKLLIQFQNNGVVDDSQLPKDRFSAERLKGVDSTLKIQPAKLEDSAVYLCASSLSAPETQYFGPGTRLLVL.

This clone was picked up one time. The rearrangement joins TRBV6-1 to TRBJ2-1; the D is unclear. Germline lookup yields CDR1 MNHNS and CDR2 SASEGT. The CDR3 runs 15 residues. The ends were cut back, 3 bases at V and 1 base at J, with 10 bases in the middle. CDR3 nucleotides: TGTGCCAGCAGTGAGGGAAGGGCGTCCTACAATGAGCAGTTCTTC. This encodes CASSEGRASYNEQFF.

The chain links TRBV7-8 to TRBJ1-4; tentative D call: TRBD1 (5 bases). The CDR3 is 17 amino acids. Trimming stripped 3 bases from V and 4 bases from J, with 18 bases between. Germline V lookup: CDR1 SGHVS, CDR2 FQNEAQ. The CDR3 DNA follows: TGTGCCAGCAGCTTGGGGAAGAGACAGTCAGTTAATGAAAAACTGTTTTTT. As protein: CASSLGKRQSVNEKLFF.

The CDR3 nucleotides read TGTGCCAGCAGTGAGGAGGATTTTAGCACAGATACGCAGTATTTT. Translation gives CASSEEDFSTDTQYF. The rearrangement uses TRBV7-9 and TRBJ2-3; D is perhaps TRBD2 (5 bases). Trimming shortened V by 6 bases and J by 0 bases, and 13 bases separated the two germline ends. Germline V lookup: CDR1 SEHNR, CDR2 FQNEAQ (reference sequence). This CDR3 is built from 15 residues.

A single count supports this clone. CDR3 sequence: CASRLLSGEYEQYF. The CDR3 DNA follows: TGCGCCAGCAGACTACTCTCGGGGGAGTACGAGCAGTACTTC. The rearrangement links TRBV5-1 to TRBJ2-7, with D possibly TRBD2 on 6 matching bases. The germline V gene encodes CDR1 SGHRS and CDR2 YFSETQ. The CDR3 runs to 14 residues. Trimming stripped 5 bases from V and 4 bases from J, with 16 bases between.

The chain is built from TRBV4-2 and TRBJ2-3, with 14 positions matching TRBD2. The CDR3 is 19 amino acids. CDR1 and CDR2 (germline): LGHNA, YNFKEQ. J was trimmed by 3 bases and V by 1 base; bases with no gene match: 9. The CDR3 coding sequence is TGTGCCAGCAGCCAAGGAACCGGACTAGCGGGGGGCGGGACAGATACGCAGTATTTT. Amino acid sequence: CASSQGTGLAGGGTDTQYF.

The chain is built from TRBV21-1 and TRBJ1-2; the D call TRBD1 from the table was never checked on the DNA. TRBV21-1 corresponds to a pseudogene. This CDR3 is built from 16 residues. The CDR3 region is CASSKTKGRGPYGYTF. CDR3 sequence (DNA): TGTGCCAGCAGCAAAACGAAGGGAAGGGGCCCTTATGGCTACACCTTC.

The chain couples TRBV27 to TRBJ1-1; D call uncertain. Germline V gene sequence: CDR1 MNHEY, CDR2 SMNVEV (reference sequence). V was clipped by 9 bases and J by 1 base, with 15 bases between them. The CDR3 is made up of 14 amino acids. The CDR3, as DNA: TGTGCCAGTAGACTTTGGACTGAGAACACTGAAGCTTTCTTT. As protein: CASRLWTENTEAFF.

The gene calls are TRBV6-6 and TRBJ2-3, with D perhaps TRBD2 (5 bases). The CDR3 is 14 amino acids. Germline CDR1 reads MNHNY; CDR2 reads SVGAGI (reference sequence). V was shortened by 3 bases and J by 3 bases, with 10 bases between the two germline ends. The CDR3 DNA follows: TGTGCCAGCAGTTATAAGAGAGGGACAGATACGCAGTATTTT. Residues: CASSYKRGTDTQYF.

Here the CDR3 DNA reads TGTGCCAGCAGTTACTCGGAGAGCTTAGGGCAAGAGACCCAGTACTTC. Translation gives CASSYSESLGQETQYF. The chain employs TRBV6-5 and TRBJ2-5; D not resolved. Germline values: CDR1 MNHEY, CDR2 SVGAGI. The CDR3 is 16 residues long. Deletions cut 0 bases from V and 2 bases from J, with 13 bases between.

The chain carries TRBV27 and TRBJ1-1; no firm D call. This CDR3 has 13 residues. In germline, CDR1 is MNHEY, CDR2 SMNVEV (reference sequence). The V and J ends lost 3 bases and 0 bases respectively, with 5 bases between them. CDR3 coding DNA: TGTGCCAGCAGTTTTAGGCTGAACACTGAAGCTTTCTTT. Amino acids: CASSFRLNTEAFF.

This chain links TRBV10-1 with TRBJ2-2, with a tentative D call TRBD1 (6 bases). V was cut by 5 bases and J by 5 bases, with 6 bases left in between. The germline V gene has CDR1 WNHNN and CDR2 SYGVQD (reference sequence). The length of the CDR3 is 12 residues. CDR3 nucleotides: TGCGCCAGCAGTCAGGGGACCGGGGAGCTGTTTTTT. Translated: CASSQGTGELFF.

The rearrangement links TRBV7-8 to TRBJ2-4, with TRBD2 matching 7 bases. Germline CDR1 and CDR2: SGHVS and FQNEAQ. There are 15 residues in the CDR3. V lost 4 bases, J lost 8 bases, and 11 bases stayed unmatched. CDR3: CASSSRLAATHIQYF. CDR3 in DNA: TGTGCCAGCAGCTCCCGACTAGCAGCCACACACATTCAGTACTTC.

This clone came up once. The chain couples TRBV6-5 to TRBJ1-3; unclear D gene. Germline V gene sequence: CDR1 MNHEY, CDR2 SVGAGI. The CDR3 extends over 16 amino acids. V lost 2 bases to trimming and J lost 0 bases, with 11 bases between them. CDR3 sequence reads: CASSYERVYSGNTIYF. The CDR3 bases are TGTGCCAGCAGTTACGAGCGGGTCTACTCTGGAAACACCATATATTTT.

V gene TRBV5-4 combines with J gene TRBJ2-7; no reliable D call. The V gene's germline CDR1 is SGHNT and CDR2 YYREEE (reference sequence). Trimming pared 0 bases from V and 0 bases from J, leaving 4 bases between. The CDR3 is made up of 13 amino acids. The CDR3 DNA reads TGTGCCAGCAGCTTGGCCCACTCCTACGAGCAGTACTTC. This gives the protein CASSLAHSYEQYF.

CDR3: CASSGGGTSGRNEQFF. The CDR3 DNA sequence: TGTGCCAGCAGTGGAGGAGGGACTAGCGGGAGGAATGAGCAGTTCTTC. The genes are TRBV6-1 and TRBJ2-1, with 15 bases aligning to TRBD2. This CDR3 is built from 16 residues. Per the germline V gene, CDR1 is MNHNS and CDR2 is SASEGT. The J segment lost 7 bases and the V segment lost 4 bases, leaving 5 bases of the junction unmatched.

The rearrangement links TRBV15 to TRBJ1-2; 7 bases are shared with TRBD1. The J segment lost 7 bases and the V segment lost 0 bases, leaving 5 bases of the junction unmatched. The CDR3 has 14 residues. Looked up from germline, CDR1 is LNHNV and CDR2 is YYDKDF (reference sequence). DNA of the CDR3: TGTGCCACCAGCAGAGAGAAGGGGGCAGGTGGCTACACCTTC. Translating gives CATSREKGAGGYTF.

This clone was detected once. The chain recombines TRBV6-6 with TRBJ2-1; D is ambiguous. V was shortened by 4 bases and J by 3 bases, with 7 bases between the two germline ends. CDR1 is MNHNY, CDR2 SVGAGI, per germline (reference sequence). The CDR3 spans 13 residues. CDR3 bases: TGTGCCAGCAGTTTCCGGGTCTACAATGAGCAGTTCTTC. Amino acids: CASSFRVYNEQFF.

This rearrangement joins TRBV21-1 to TRBJ1-2. TRBV21-1 is listed as a pseudogene. CDR3 length: 13 amino acids. The CDR3 loop reads CASSKTGEAGYTF. Written as DNA, the CDR3 is TGTGCCAGCAGCAAGACTGGAGAGGCTGGCTACACCTTC.

The chain recombines TRBV6-6 with TRBJ2-1; D gene ambiguous. This CDR3 has 14 amino acids. The V gene lost 6 bases and the J gene lost 6 bases, with 15 bases spanning the gap. The V gene's germline CDR1 is MNHNY and CDR2 SVGAGI (reference sequence). DNA for the CDR3: TGTGCCAGCAGGTATACTACGTCACCCAATGAGCAGTTCTTC. It specifies CASRYTTSPNEQFF.

The chain joins TRBV30 to TRBJ2-6; maybe TRBD1 (5 bases). Trimming took off 5 bases at V and 4 bases at J, with 24 bases between the two ends. There are 18 residues in the CDR3. CDR1 is GTSNPN, CDR2 SVGIG, per germline (reference sequence). The CDR3 reads CAWRRPAGPFLGANVLTF. The DNA for the CDR3 is TGTGCCTGGCGGCGGCCCGCAGGGCCCTTCTTGGGGGCCAACGTCCTGACTTTC.

The chain links TRBV20-1 to TRBJ1-1; D unresolved. From germline, CDR1 is DFQATT and CDR2 SNEGSKA (reference sequence). This CDR3 comprises 11 residues. V was trimmed by 8 bases and J by 1 base, leaving 8 bases between them. Here the CDR3 reads CSPARNTEAFF. The CDR3 region has the DNA TGCAGTCCCGCCAGGAACACTGAAGCTTTCTTT.